This TCR beta chain was sequenced in a study of radiotherapy plus CTLA-4 blockade in lung cancer (dated by TCRdb to between 2017 and 2018). Notes on the research overall: Objective responses occurred in 18% of enrolled patients, and 30% to 35% achieved disease control.

The study evaluated CTLA-4 blockade (ipilimumab) given together with focal radiation therapy in patients who had chemo-refractory metastatic non-small-cell lung cancer. Comments on this clone: Its antigen target is currently unknown. No quality values exist for individual bases; no much larger clone is one base distant.

Overall study results and their limits: Early dynamic changes in blood T cell clones, together with increased serum interferon-beta after radiation, were reported as the strongest predictors of response. TCR clones derived from tumors expanded in peripheral blood after treatment with radiotherapy and ipilimumab.

Based on the germline V gene, the CDR1 and CDR2 sequences are SQVTM and ANQGSEA. V sheds 5 bases and J sheds 16 bases, leaving 18 bases between their ends. Including the terminal cysteine and phenylalanine, the CDR3 comprises 11 residues. Only CDR3 DNA remains: 33 bases, in frame from the first base. The library relied on the immunoSEQ multiplex PCR assay. TCRdb re-hosts the immuneACCESS table, in-frame sequences only. Its copies lack some clones; in the studies checked, an unresolved V gene accounts for under half of them, and the cause for the rest is not known. The sample profile shows about 98,000 clones; around 86% of them were found once. Around 3.6% of the sample comes from the top ten.

Rearrangement joined TRBV29-1 to TRBJ2-4, with a weak D call of TRBD1 (5 bases match). This TCR derives from a human donor with non-small cell lung cancer who had a partial response to radiotherapy plus ipilimumab. The source material was peripheral blood, sampled from a patient treated with radiotherapy plus ipilimumab. This receptor has the CDR3 CSVTPDTLGYF. The DNA sequence follows: TGCAGCGTTACCCCGGACACCTTGGGCTACTTC.